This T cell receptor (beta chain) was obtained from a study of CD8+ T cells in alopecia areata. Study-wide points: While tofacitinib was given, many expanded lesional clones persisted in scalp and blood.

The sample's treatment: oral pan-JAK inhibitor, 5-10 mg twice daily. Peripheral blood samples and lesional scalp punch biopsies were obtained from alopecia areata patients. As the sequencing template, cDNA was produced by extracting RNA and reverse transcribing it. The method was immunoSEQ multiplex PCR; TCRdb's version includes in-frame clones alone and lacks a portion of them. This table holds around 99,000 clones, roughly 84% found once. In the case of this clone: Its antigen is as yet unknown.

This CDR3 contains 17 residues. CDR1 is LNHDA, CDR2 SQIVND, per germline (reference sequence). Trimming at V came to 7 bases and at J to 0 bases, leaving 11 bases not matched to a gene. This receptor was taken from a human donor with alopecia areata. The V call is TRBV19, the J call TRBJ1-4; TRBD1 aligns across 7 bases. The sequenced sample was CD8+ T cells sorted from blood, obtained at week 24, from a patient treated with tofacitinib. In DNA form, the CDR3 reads TGTGCCAGTACCTACGACAGGGAATTTGCAACTAATGAAAAACTGTTTTTT. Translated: CASTYDREFATNEKLFF.